What follows describes a single T cell receptor beta chain. Its target is not known. The data were taken from a study of cytomegalovirus exposure and HLA in healthy donors. Whole-study results and caveats: Per published accounts, TCR beta sequences correctly predicted the HLA-A and HLA-B alleles of most subjects.

Between the trimmed V and J ends, which lost 1 base and 1 base, there was a span of 10 bases. There are 15 residues in the CDR3. Germline V gene lookup returns CDR1 SGHVS and CDR2 FNYEAQ. The PCR had 60 Vbeta and 13 Jbeta primers. The repertoire was sequenced with immunoSEQ multiplex PCR; TCRdb's copy has only in-frame clones and lacks some. The table shows 150,000 to 200,000 clones, with around 76% occurring only once. The specimen sequenced was PBMCs. The chain is built from TRBV7-6 and TRBJ2-5; no reliable D call. The clonotype was recovered from a female donor in good health and CMV-seronegative. The CDR3 DNA follows: TGTGCCAGCAGCTTAGAAGGCAGGTTCCAAGAGACCCAGTACTTC. As protein: CASSLEGRFQETQYF.